The T cell receptor beta chain described here comes from a study of blood T cell repertoires in COVID-19 (TCRdb year 2020). About the investigation overall: Samples from collaborators originated in the United States, Italy and Spain and spanned both the acute and convalescent phases of COVID-19. HLA class I and class II types, where available, came from metadata supplied by the sample provider rather than from assay-based typing. The dataset comprised deeply sampled blood TCRbeta repertoires from subjects exposed to, actively infected with, or recovered from COVID-19. Samples were obtained from the ongoing ImmuneRACE study (first 160 participants) and from 950 to 1,500 subjects provided by 6 global collaborators. Nearly every sample came with metadata listing a de-identified subject ID, COVID-19 status, age in years and sex. The repertoires were made available in a free public database intended to serve as a resource for research on the immune response to SARS-CoV-2. The material from the prospective study consisted of cDNA or gDNA derived from T cells, B-cell-depleted T cells, or PBMCs.

Comments on this clone: Its antigen target is currently unknown. No quality values exist for individual bases; no much larger clone is one base distant.

A second Seattle source provided samples from volunteer blood donors who had recovered from COVID-19. Whole blood was collected in K2EDTA tubes by collaborating institutions according to the institutions' own protocols. For TCRbeta analysis, collaborator samples were shipped as frozen whole blood, as isolated PBMCs, or as DNA extracted from either sample type. Paper-wide results and their limitations: How much clinical and demographic metadata was included differed by source and by participant, and the metadata was provided uncurated.

TCRbeta CDR3 regions were amplified from genomic DNA using the immunoSEQ Assay, a bias-controlled multiplex PCR. Per the original workflow: Within the assay, amplification of reference gene primers was used to estimate how many nucleated cells each sample contained. To quantify the absolute abundance of each unique TCRbeta CDR3 rearrangement, sequence reads were collapsed and filtered. Productive Simpson clonality was computed per sample as the square root of Simpson's diversity index over productive rearrangements. What TCRdb holds here is the immuneACCESS table cut down to in-frame rearrangements. Part of the clones is not present; checked against another copy, under half of the missing clones reflect an unresolved V gene, and the others are unexplained. V and J calls and clone size are given by that table; D and trimming were obtained from the DNA. A total of hundreds of thousands of clones appear in this sample, 89% of them only once. Of the sample, under 7.5% is held by the ten largest clones.

In the germline V gene, CDR1 corresponds to KGHDR and CDR2 to SFDVKD. V is clipped by 7 bases and J by 0 bases, and the sequence between their germline boundaries is 9 bases long. From its cysteine to its phenylalanine, the CDR3 spans 14 amino acids. Of all the DNA, just the CDR3 is kept, 42 bases in frame from base 1. The source material was peripheral blood. The V gene is TRBV24-1 and the J gene is TRBJ1-5; the D segment could be TRBD1, given 5 matching bases. The receptor comes from a man aged 55 to 70 who had recovered from COVID-19. The nucleotides read TGTGCCACCAGCGGGGGGGGTAGCAATCAGCCCCAGCATTTT. The resulting protein is CATSGGGSNQPQHF.